Listed below are T cell receptor beta chains from one sample, sequenced in a study of blood T cell repertoires in COVID-19. Assay: immunoSEQ multiplex PCR; the TCRdb copy retains only in-frame clones and omits some. The sample records 250,000 or so clones, approximately 86% being singletons. The source material was peripheral blood. These receptors originate from a man aged 35-49 years with active or convalescent COVID-19. The conserved cysteine and the conserved F or W are not part of the CDR3 here.

v_call cdr3_aa
TRBV29-1 SVDGPPNYEQY
TRBV11-3 ASSSQLAAAYEQY
TRBV5-5 ASSLAPTGLIKETQY
TRBV29-1 SGWQGGNSPLH
TRBV5-5 ASSFRGWGGTGELF
TRBV28 ASSSLLGVGNTIY
TRBV6-5 ATLLMGRTGELF
TRBV9 ASSTSGTRSHEQF
TRBV21-1 ASSIKGGIRTMNTEAF
TRBV18 ASSPQESDTQY
TRBV7-2 ASSFQRGRGLTEAF
TRBV5-6 ASTRQDSPLH
TRBV9 ASSVGGGASSTDTQY
TRBV30 AWSEGSWTQGVY
TRBV9 ASSSTSLHPDTQY
TRBV3-1/TRBV3-2 ASSLDRWRQPQH
TRBV15 ATSTYGSENEKLF
TRBV15 ATSTSGQGHSNQPQH